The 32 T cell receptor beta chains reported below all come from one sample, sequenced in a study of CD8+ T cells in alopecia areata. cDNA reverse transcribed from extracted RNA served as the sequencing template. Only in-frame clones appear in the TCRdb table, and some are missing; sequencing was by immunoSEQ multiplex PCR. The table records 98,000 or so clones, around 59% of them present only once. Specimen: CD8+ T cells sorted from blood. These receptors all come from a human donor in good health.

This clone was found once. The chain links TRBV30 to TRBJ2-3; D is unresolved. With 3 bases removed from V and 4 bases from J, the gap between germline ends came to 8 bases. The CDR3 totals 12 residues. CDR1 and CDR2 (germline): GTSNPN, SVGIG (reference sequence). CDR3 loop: CAWRAHPDTQYF. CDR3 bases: TGTGCCTGGAGGGCGCATCCAGATACGCAGTATTTT.

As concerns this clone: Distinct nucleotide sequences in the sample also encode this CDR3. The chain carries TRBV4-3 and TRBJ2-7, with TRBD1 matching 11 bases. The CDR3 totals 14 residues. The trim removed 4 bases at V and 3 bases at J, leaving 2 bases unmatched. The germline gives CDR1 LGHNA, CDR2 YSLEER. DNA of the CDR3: TGCGCCAGCAGCCCCGGGACAGGGGGCTACGAGCAGTACTTC. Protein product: CASSPGTGGYEQYF.

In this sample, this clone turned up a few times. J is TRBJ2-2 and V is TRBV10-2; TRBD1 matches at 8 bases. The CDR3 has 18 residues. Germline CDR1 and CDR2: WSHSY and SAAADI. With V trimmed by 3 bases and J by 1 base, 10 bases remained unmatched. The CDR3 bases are TGCGCCAGCAGTGACGGGGGCAGGGGGCGGATGAACACCGGGGAGCTGTTTTTT. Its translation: CASSDGGRGRMNTGELFF.

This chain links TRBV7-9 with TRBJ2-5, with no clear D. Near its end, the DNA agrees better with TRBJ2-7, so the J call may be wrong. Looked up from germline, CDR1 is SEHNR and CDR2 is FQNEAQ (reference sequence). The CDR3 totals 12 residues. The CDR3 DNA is TGTGCCAGTAGGGCAGGCGCCGACGAGCAGTACTTC. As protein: CASRAGADEQYF.

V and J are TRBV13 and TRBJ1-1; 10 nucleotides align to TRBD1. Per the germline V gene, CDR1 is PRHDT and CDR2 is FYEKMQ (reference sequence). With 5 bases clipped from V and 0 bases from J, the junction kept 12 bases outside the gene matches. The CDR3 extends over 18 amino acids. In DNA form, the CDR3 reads TGTGCCAGCAGCCACTATTCGGGGACAGGGGCCTTGAACACTGAAGCTTTCTTT. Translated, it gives CASSHYSGTGALNTEAFF.

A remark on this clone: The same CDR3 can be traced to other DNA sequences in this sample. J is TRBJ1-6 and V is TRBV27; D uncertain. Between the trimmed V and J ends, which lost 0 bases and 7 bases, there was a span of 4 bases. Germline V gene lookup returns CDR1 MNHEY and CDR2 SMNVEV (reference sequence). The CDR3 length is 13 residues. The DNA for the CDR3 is TGTGCCAGCAGTTTATCGGGAAATTCACCCCTCCACTTT. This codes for CASSLSGNSPLHF.

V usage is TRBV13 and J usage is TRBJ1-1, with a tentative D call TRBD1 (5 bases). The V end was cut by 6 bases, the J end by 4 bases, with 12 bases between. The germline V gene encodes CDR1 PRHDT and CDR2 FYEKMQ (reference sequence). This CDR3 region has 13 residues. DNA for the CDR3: TGTGCCAGCAGTCCCGGGGGGAGCACTGAAGCTTTCTTT. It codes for CASSPGGSTEAFF. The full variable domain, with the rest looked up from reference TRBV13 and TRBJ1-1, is AAGVIQSPRHLIKEKRETATLKCYPIPRHDTVYWYQQGPGQDPQFLISFYEKMQSDKGSIPDRFSAQQFSDYHSELNMSSLELGDSALYFCASSPGGSTEAFFGQGTRLTVV.

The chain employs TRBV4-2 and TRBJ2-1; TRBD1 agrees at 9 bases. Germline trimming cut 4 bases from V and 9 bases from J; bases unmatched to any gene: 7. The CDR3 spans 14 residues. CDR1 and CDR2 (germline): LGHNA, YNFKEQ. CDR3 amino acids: CASSPGTGIGEQFF. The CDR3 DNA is TGTGCCAGCAGCCCCGGGACAGGGATCGGTGAGCAGTTCTTC.

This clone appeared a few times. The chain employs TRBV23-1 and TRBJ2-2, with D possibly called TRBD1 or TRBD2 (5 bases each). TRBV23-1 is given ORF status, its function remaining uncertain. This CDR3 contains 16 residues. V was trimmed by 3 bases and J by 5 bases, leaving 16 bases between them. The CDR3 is CASSQIRRDPTGELFF. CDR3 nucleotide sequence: TGCGCCAGCAGTCAGATACGCCGGGACCCAACCGGGGAGCTGTTTTTT.

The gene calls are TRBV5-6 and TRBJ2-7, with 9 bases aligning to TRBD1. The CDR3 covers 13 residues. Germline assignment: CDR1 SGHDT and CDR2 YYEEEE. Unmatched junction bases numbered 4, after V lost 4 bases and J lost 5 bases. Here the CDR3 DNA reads TGTGCCAGCAGCACGGACAGGGGTGACGAGCAGTACTTC. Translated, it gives CASSTDRGDEQYF. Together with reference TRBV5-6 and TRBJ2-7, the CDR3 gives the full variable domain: DAGVTQSPTHLIKTRGQQVTLRCSPKSGHDTVSWYQQALGQGPQFIFQYYEEEERQRGNFPDRFSGHQFPNYSSELNVNALLLGDSALYLCASSTDRGDEQYFGPGTRLTVT.

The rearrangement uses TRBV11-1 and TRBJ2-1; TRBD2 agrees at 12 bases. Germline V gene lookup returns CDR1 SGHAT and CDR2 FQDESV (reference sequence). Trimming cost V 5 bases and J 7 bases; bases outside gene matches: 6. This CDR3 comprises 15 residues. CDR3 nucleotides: TGTGCCAGCAGCCTCTCTAGCGGGGGGGGTAATGAGCAGTTCTTC. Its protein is CASSLSSGGGNEQFF.

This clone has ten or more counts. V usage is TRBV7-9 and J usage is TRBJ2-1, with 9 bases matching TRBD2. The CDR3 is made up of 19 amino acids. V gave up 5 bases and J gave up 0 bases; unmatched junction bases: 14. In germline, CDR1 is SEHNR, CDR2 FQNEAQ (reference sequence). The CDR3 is CASSRGTSRLEYSYNEQFF. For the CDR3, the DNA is TGTGCCAGCAGCCGGGGGACTAGCCGGTTAGAATACTCCTACAATGAGCAGTTCTTC.

Here the CDR3 DNA reads TGTGCCAGCAGTGAAGAGGCGGGGGGGCCGGATGAGCAGTTCTTC. Its translation: CASSEEAGGPDEQFF. The chain joins TRBV6-1 to TRBJ2-1, with TRBD2 identical over 9 bases. Germline V CDR1 and CDR2: MNHNS, SASEGT. V gave up 1 base and J gave up 8 bases; unmatched junction bases: 6. There are 15 residues in the CDR3.

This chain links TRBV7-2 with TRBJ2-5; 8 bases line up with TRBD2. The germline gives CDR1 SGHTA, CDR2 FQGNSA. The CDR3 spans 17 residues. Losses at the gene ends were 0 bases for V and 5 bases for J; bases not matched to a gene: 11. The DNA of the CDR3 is TGTGCCAGCAGCTTAGCGGGGCCCGGGGGGGGCCAGGAGACCCAGTACTTC. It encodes CASSLAGPGGGQETQYF.

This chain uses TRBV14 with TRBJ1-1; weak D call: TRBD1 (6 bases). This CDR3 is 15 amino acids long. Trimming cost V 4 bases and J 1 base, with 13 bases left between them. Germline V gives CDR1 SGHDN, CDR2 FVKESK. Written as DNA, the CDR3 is TGTGCCAGCAGCCCTTGGGACACCACGAACACTGAAGCTTTCTTT. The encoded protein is CASSPWDTTNTEAFF.

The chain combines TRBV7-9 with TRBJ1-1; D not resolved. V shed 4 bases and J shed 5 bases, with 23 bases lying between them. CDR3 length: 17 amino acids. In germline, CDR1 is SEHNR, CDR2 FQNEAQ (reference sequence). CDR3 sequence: CASSSLRQRTGRTEAFF. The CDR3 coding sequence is TGTGCCAGCAGCTCGCTACGCCAACGGACGGGGAGGACTGAAGCTTTCTTT.

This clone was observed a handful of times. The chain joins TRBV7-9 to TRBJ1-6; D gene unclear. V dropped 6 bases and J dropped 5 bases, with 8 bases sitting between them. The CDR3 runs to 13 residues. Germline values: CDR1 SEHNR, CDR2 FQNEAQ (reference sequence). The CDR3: CASSSWDNSPLHF. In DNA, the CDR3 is TGTGCCAGCAGTAGTTGGGATAATTCACCCCTCCACTTT.

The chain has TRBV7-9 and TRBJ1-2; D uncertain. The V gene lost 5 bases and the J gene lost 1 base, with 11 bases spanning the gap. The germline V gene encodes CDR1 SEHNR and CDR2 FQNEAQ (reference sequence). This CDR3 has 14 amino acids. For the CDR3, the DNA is TGTGCCAGCAGCCTCGAAGGATTTAACTATGGCTACACCTTC. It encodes CASSLEGFNYGYTF.

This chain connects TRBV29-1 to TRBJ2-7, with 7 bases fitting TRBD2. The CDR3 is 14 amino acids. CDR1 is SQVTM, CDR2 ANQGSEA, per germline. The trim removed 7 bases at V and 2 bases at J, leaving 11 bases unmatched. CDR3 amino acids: CSALGGDSTYEQYF. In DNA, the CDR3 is TGCAGCGCCCTTGGGGGGGATAGCACCTACGAGCAGTACTTC.

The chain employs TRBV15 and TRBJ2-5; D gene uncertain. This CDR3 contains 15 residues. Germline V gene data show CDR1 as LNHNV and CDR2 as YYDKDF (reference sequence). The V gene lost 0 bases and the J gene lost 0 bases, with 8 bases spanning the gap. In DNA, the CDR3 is TGTGCCACCAGCAGAGATGGGATAGACCAAGAGACCCAGTACTTC. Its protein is CATSRDGIDQETQYF.

The CDR3 DNA follows: TGTGCCAGCAGTGTACAGGGTCCCCCGGGCAATCAGCCCCAGCATTTT. It is translated as CASSVQGPPGNQPQHF. The chain is built from TRBV27 and TRBJ1-5; a possible D gene is TRBD1 (6 bases). The CDR3 runs 16 residues. The germline V and J ends were trimmed by 5 bases and 2 bases, with 16 bases remaining between them. Germline lookup yields CDR1 MNHEY and CDR2 SMNVEV (reference sequence).

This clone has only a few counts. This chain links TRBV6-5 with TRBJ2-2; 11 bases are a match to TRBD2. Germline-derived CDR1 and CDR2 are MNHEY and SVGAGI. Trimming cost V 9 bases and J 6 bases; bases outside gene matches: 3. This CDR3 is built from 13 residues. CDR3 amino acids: CASTSGGSGELFF. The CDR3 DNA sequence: TGTGCCAGTACTAGCGGGGGTTCCGGGGAGCTGTTTTTT.

CDR3 loop: CASSLLGLHFMDNEQFF. The CDR3 bases are TGTGCCAGCAGTTTATTAGGGCTCCACTTCATGGACAATGAGCAGTTCTTC. The chain recombines TRBV28 with TRBJ2-1, with no clear D. The V gene lost 1 base and the J gene lost 5 bases, with 18 bases spanning the gap. Germline V gene sequence: CDR1 MDHEN, CDR2 SYDVKM. The CDR3 has 17 residues.

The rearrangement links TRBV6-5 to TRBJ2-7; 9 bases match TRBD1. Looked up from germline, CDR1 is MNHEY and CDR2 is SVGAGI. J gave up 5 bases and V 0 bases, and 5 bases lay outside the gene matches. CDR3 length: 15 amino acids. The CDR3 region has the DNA TGTGCCAGCAGTTACTCCGGAGACAGGGGGGACGAGCAGTACTTC. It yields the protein CASSYSGDRGDEQYF.

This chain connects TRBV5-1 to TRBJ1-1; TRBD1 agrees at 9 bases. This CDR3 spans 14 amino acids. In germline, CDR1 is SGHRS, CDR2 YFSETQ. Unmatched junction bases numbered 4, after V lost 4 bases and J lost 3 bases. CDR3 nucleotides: TGCGCCAGCAGCCAGGGACAGGGATACACTGAAGCTTTCTTT. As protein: CASSQGQGYTEAFF.

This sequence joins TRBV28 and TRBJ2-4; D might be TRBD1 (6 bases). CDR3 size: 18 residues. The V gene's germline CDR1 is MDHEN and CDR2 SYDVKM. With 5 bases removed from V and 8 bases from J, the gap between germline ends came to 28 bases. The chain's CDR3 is CASSPGLRWGRGWDIQYF. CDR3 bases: TGTGCCAGCAGTCCAGGCTTACGCTGGGGGCGCGGTTGGGACATTCAGTACTTC. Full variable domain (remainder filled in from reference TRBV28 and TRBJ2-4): DVKVTQSSRYLVKRTGEKVFLECVQDMDHENMFWYRQDPGLGLRLIYFSYDVKMKEKGDIPEGYSVSREKKERFSLILESASTNQTSMYLCASSPGLRWGRGWDIQYFGAGTRLSVL.

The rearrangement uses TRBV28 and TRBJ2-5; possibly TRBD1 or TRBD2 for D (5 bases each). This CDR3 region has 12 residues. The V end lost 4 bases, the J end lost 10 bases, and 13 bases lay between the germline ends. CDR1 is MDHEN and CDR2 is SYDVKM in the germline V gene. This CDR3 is CASSSRDVDQYF. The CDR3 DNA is TGTGCCAGCAGTTCCCGGGACGTGGACCAGTACTTC.

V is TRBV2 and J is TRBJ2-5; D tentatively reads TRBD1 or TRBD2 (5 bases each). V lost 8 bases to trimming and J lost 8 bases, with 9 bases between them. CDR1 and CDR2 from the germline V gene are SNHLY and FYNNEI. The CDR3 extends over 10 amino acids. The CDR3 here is CASLGETQYF. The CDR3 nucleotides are TGTGCCAGCTTGGGGGAAACCCAGTACTTC.

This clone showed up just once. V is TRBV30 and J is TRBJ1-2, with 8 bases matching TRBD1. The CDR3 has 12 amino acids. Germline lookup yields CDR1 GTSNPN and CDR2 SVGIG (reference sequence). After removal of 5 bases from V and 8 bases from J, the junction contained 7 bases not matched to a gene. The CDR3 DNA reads TGTGCCTGGGCCACAGGGGGTGAAGGCTACACCTTC. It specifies CAWATGGEGYTF.

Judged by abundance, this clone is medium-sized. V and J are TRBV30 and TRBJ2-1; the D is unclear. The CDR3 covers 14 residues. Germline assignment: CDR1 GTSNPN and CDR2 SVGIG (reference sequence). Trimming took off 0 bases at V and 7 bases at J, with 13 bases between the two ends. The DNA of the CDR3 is TGTGCCTGGAGTGTTGGGCTCTTAGGGAATGAGCAGTTCTTC. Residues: CAWSVGLLGNEQFF.

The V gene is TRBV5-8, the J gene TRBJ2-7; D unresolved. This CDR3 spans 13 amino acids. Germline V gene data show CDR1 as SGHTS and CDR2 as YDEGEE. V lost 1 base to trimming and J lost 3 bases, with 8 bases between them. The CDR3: CASSLNEIYEQYF. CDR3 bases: TGTGCCAGCAGCTTGAATGAAATCTACGAGCAGTACTTC.

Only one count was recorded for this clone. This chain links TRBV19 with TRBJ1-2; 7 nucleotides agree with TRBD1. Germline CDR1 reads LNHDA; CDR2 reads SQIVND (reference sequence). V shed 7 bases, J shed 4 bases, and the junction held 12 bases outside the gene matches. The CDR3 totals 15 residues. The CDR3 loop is CASTTSGRGSYGYTF. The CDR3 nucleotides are TGTGCCAGTACCACCTCGGGCAGGGGGAGCTATGGCTACACCTTC.